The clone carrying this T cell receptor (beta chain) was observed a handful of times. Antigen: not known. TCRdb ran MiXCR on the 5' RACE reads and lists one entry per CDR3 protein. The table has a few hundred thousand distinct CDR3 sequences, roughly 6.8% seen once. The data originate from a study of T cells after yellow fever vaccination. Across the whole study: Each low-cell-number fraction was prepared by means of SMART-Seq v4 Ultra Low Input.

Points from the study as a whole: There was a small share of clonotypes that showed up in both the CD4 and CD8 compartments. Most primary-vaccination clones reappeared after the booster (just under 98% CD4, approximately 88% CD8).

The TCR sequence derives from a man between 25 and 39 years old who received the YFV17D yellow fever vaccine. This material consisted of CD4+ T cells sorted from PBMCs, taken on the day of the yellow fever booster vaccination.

The CDR3 reads CASSVQDRGLRYF. CDR3 DNA: TGCGCCAGCAGCGTACAAGACAGGGGGCTCAGGTACTTC. The chain combines TRBV5-1 with TRBJ2-7, with TRBD1 matching 10 bases. Trimming at V came to 4 bases and at J to 12 bases, leaving 10 bases not matched to a gene. Germline V CDR1 and CDR2: SGHRS, YFSETQ. The CDR3 length is 13 residues.